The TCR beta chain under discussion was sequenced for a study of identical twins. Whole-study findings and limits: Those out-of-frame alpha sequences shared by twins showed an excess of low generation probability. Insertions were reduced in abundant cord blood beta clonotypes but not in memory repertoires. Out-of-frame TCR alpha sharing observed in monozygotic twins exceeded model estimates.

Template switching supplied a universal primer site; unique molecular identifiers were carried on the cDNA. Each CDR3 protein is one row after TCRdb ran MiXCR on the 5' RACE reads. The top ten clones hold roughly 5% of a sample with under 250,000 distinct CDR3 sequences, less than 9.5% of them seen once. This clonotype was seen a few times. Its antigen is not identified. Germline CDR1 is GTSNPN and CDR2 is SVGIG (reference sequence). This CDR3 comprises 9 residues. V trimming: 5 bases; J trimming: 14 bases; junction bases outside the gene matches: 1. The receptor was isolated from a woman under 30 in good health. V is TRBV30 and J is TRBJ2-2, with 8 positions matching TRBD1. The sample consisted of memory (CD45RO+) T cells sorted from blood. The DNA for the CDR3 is TGTGCCTGGGGGACAGGTCTGTTTTTT. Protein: CAWGTGLFF.